A single sample is the source of the 17 T cell receptor beta chains below, sequenced in a study of human T cells and chemical hapten exposure. MiXCR, applied by TCRdb to the RACE reads, yields one record per CDR3 protein. The sample includes 300,000 to 400,000 distinct CDR3 sequences, around 7% seen only once; the top ten take 7% to 10%. The time point here: patch test 1, 2 weeks after DPC sensitization. Treatment denoted: therapeutic diphenylcyclopropenone sensitization with weekly scalp DPC. This specimen consisted of whole blood, obtained in connection with sensitization to the hapten diphenylcyclopropenone (DPC). All receptors come from a woman aged 18 to 35 with alopecia areata. Some clones in this sample may be carry-over from other donors' samples.

The chain uses TRBV29-1 and TRBJ1-1; 8 nucleotides align to TRBD1. J was trimmed by 3 bases and V by 8 bases; bases with no gene match: 8. Per the germline V gene, CDR1 is SQVTM and CDR2 is ANQGSEA. The CDR3 runs to 13 residues. The DNA for the CDR3 is TGCAGCTTTCCAGGGGGCAGGGACACTGAAGCTTTCTTT. It encodes CSFPGGRDTEAFF.

The table lists this clonotype with a few counts. V and J are TRBV3-1 and TRBJ2-5, with 7 positions matching TRBD2. V lost 3 bases to trimming and J lost 5 bases; unmatched junction nucleotides: 3. Germline CDR1 is LGHDT and CDR2 is YNNKEL (reference sequence). CDR3 length equals 13 residues. In DNA, the CDR3 is TGTGCCAGCAGCCACGGGGGAGGGGAGACCCAGTACTTC. It is translated as CASSHGGGETQYF.

In its sample, this clonotype was seen many times. The chain couples TRBV12-3 or TRBV12-4 to TRBJ1-6; D perhaps matches TRBD1 (5 bases). The CDR3 runs to 15 residues. Trimming stripped 1 base from V and 9 bases from J, with 13 bases between. The DNA for the CDR3 is TGTGCCAGCAGTTTAGATTCCCAGGGTTCTTCACCCCTCCACTTT. As protein: CASSLDSQGSSPLHF.

This clonotype was seen only a few times. The rearrangement links TRBV12-3 or TRBV12-4 to TRBJ2-2; the match to TRBD2 covers 7 bases. The trim removed 6 bases at V and 6 bases at J, leaving 7 bases unmatched. This CDR3 has 14 amino acids. CDR3 nucleotides: TGTGCCAGCAGGTCCAGCGGGGACGCCGGGGAGCTGTTTTTT. As protein: CASRSSGDAGELFF.

The gene calls are TRBV6-5 and TRBJ1-2, with D possibly TRBD1 on 6 matching bases. The CDR3 runs to 13 residues. CDR1 and CDR2 from the germline V gene are MNHEY and SVGAGI. Trimming took 0 bases from V and 4 from J, leaving 6 bases between them. The CDR3 DNA follows: TGTGCCAGCAGTTACTCAGGGGGCTATGGCTACACCTTC. Its translation: CASSYSGGYGYTF.

This clonotype was recorded many times. CDR3 amino acids: CASSLNLRGTDTQYF. CDR3 coding DNA: TGTGCCAGCAGTTTAAACTTAAGGGGCACAGATACGCAGTATTTT. This chain joins TRBV12-3 or TRBV12-4 and TRBJ2-3, with D unclear. This CDR3 contains 15 residues. The V end lost 2 bases, the J end lost 1 base, and 10 bases lay between the germline ends.

This clonotype has at least ten counts. The chain uses TRBV6-5 and TRBJ2-7; weak D call: TRBD2 (6 bases). Germline V gives CDR1 MNHEY, CDR2 SVGAGI. The CDR3 extends over 15 amino acids. V was pared by 0 bases and J by 2 bases, with 11 bases between. The CDR3 protein is CASSYSGTPTYEQYF. CDR3 coding DNA: TGTGCCAGCAGTTACTCCGGGACTCCGACCTACGAGCAGTACTTC.

The chain combines TRBV3-1 with TRBJ1-2; the D is unclear. The CDR3 runs 15 residues. CDR1 and CDR2 (germline): LGHDT, YNNKEL (reference sequence). V was pared by 0 bases and J by 0 bases, with 8 bases between. CDR3 DNA: TGTGCCAGCAGCCAAGACGCAGGAGCTAACTATGGCTACACCTTC. Its translation: CASSQDAGANYGYTF. The variable domain in full, with the rest retrieved from reference TRBV3-1 and TRBJ1-2, is DTAVSQTPKYLVTQMGNDKSIKCEQNLGHDTMYWYKQDSKKFLKIMFSYNNKELIINETVPNRFSPKSPDKAHLNLHINSLELGDSAVYFCASSQDAGANYGYTFGSGTRLTVV.

The chain couples TRBV12-3 or TRBV12-4 to TRBJ1-6; D is perhaps TRBD1 (5 bases). V lost 2 bases to trimming and J lost 12 bases, with 11 bases between them. The CDR3 contains 13 residues. The CDR3 reads CASSLNQGLPLHF. DNA for the CDR3: TGTGCCAGCAGTTTAAATCAGGGTTTACCCCTCCACTTT.

There are a few counts of this clonotype. This chain links TRBV7-9 with TRBJ1-4; unclear D gene. Germline assignment: CDR1 SEHNR and CDR2 FQNEAQ (reference sequence). Trimming took 5 bases from V and 3 from J, leaving 7 bases between them. This CDR3 has 13 residues. The CDR3 is CASSRAANEKLFF. CDR3 nucleotides: TGTGCCAGCAGCCGCGCGGCTAATGAAAAACTGTTTTTT.

This clonotype was recorded a few times. The chain uses TRBV4-1 and TRBJ2-3, with D perhaps TRBD1 or TRBD2 (6 bases each). CDR3 length: 16 residues. Germline CDR1 MGHRA, CDR2 YSYEKL. Trimming stripped 0 bases from V and 2 bases from J, with 12 bases between. The CDR3 reads CASSQEGAGYTDTQYF. Here the CDR3 DNA reads TGCGCCAGCAGCCAAGAGGGGGCGGGGTACACAGATACGCAGTATTTT.

The chain recombines TRBV18 with TRBJ2-5; 7 positions agree with TRBD1. Unmatched junction bases numbered 12, after V lost 6 bases and J lost 5 bases. Germline lookup yields CDR1 KGHSH and CDR2 LQKENI. CDR3 size: 15 residues. The CDR3 coding sequence is TGTGCCAGCTCCCTTCCGGACAGGCTAGGGGAGACCCAGTACTTC. Its translation is CASSLPDRLGETQYF.

This clonotype was counted only a few times. The rearrangement joins TRBV5-6 to TRBJ2-1; TRBD2 is a possible D gene (5 bases). V lost 0 bases, J lost 2 bases, and 9 bases lay in between. The CDR3 sequence is 15 residues long. Germline values: CDR1 SGHDT, CDR2 YYEEEE. In DNA, the CDR3 is TGTGCCAGCAGCTTGGAACGGGGAACCTACAATGAGCAGTTCTTC. It translates to CASSLERGTYNEQFF.

This clonotype was counted many times. The gene calls are TRBV6-2 or TRBV6-3 and TRBJ1-1; TRBD1 matches 11 bases. J was trimmed by 2 bases and V by 2 bases; bases with no gene match: 1. CDR1 is MNHEY and CDR2 is SVGEGT in the germline V gene. The CDR3 is made up of 15 amino acids. The CDR3 DNA is TGTGCCAGCAGTTACGGACAGGGGGCCAACACTGAAGCTTTCTTT. This translates into CASSYGQGANTEAFF.

The chain links TRBV3-1 to TRBJ1-5; D is possibly TRBD1 (5 bases). This CDR3 region has 15 residues. Deletions cut 4 bases from V and 4 bases from J, with 14 bases between. Germline V CDR1 and CDR2: LGHDT, YNNKEL (reference sequence). The chain's CDR3 is CASSRTGVGNQPQHF. CDR3 nucleotides: TGTGCCAGCAGCCGCACGGGGGTCGGTAATCAGCCCCAGCATTTT.

The sample holds many counts of this clonotype. The rearrangement joins TRBV28 to TRBJ1-4; D not resolved. The V gene's germline CDR1 is MDHEN and CDR2 SYDVKM. Trimming left V 3 bases short and J 8 bases short, with 10 bases between. This CDR3 comprises 13 residues. CDR3 in amino acids: CASSFIRKEKLFF. CDR3 sequence (DNA): TGTGCCAGCAGTTTTATCAGGAAGGAAAAACTGTTTTTT.

The genes are TRBV7-9 and TRBJ2-5; 9 bases map to TRBD1. The germline CDR1 and CDR2 sequences are SEHNR and FQNEAQ (reference sequence). The ends lost 6 bases at V and 2 bases at J; junction bases unmatched: 1. CDR3 length: 13 amino acids. The CDR3 spells CASRGQGQETQYF. The DNA for the CDR3 is TGTGCCAGCAGGGGACAGGGTCAAGAGACCCAGTACTTC.